These 26 T cell receptor beta chains were all obtained from the same sample, sequenced in a study of T cell responses to AZD1222 COVID-19 vaccine. Clones were read by immunoSEQ multiplex PCR, and TCRdb kept only the in-frame ones, dropping some. This table holds over 150,000 clones, 75% to 90% found once. Sequencing used peripheral blood, obtained on day 0 of AZD1222 vaccination. The receptors were gathered from an adult in good health.

The V call is TRBV6-1, the J call TRBJ2-1; maybe TRBD1 (6 bases). Trimming took 3 bases from V and 13 from J, leaving 10 bases between them. The CDR3 sequence is 11 residues long. In germline, CDR1 is MNHNS, CDR2 SASEGT. The CDR3 reads CASSDRTVQFF. The CDR3 DNA follows: TGTGCCAGCAGTGACAGGACAGTTCAGTTCTTC.

The chain has TRBV7-6 and TRBJ1-1; TRBD1 aligns across 11 bases. After removal of 1 base from V and 5 bases from J, the junction contained 6 bases not matched to a gene. The CDR3 consists of 16 residues. In germline, CDR1 is SGHVS, CDR2 FNYEAQ. CDR3 amino acids: CASSLGGQGGGTEAFF. Here the CDR3 DNA reads TGTGCCAGCAGCTTAGGGGGACAGGGGGGAGGGACTGAAGCTTTCTTT.

This chain connects TRBV7-2 to TRBJ2-2; 9 bases fit TRBD1. The CDR3 has 19 amino acids. V gave up 5 bases and J gave up 0 bases; unmatched junction bases: 13. From germline, CDR1 is SGHTA and CDR2 FQGNSA. CDR3 DNA sequence: TGTGCCAGCAGCGTAACCGGGACAGGGTACAGTGCGAACACCGGGGAGCTGTTTTTT. Translating gives CASSVTGTGYSANTGELFF.

J is TRBJ1-1 and V is TRBV6-5; D remains ambiguous. Trimming cost V 4 bases and J 1 base, with 7 bases left between them. From germline, CDR1 is MNHEY and CDR2 SVGAGI. The CDR3 spans 13 residues. CDR3 DNA sequence: TGTGCCAGCAGTTTTAGCTCGAACACTGAAGCTTTCTTT. Translating it yields CASSFSSNTEAFF.

The V and J genes are TRBV2 and TRBJ2-1; 9 bases fit TRBD2. Looked up from germline, CDR1 is SNHLY and CDR2 is FYNNEI. There are 17 residues in the CDR3. The J segment lost 2 bases and the V segment lost 1 base, leaving 6 bases of the junction unmatched. The CDR3 sequence is CASSEVSGSPTYNEQFF. The CDR3 nucleotides are TGTGCCAGCAGTGAAGTTAGCGGGAGCCCTACCTACAATGAGCAGTTCTTC.

The V gene is TRBV19, the J gene TRBJ1-5; D gene unclear. Trimming pared 2 bases from V and 2 bases from J, leaving 4 bases between. The CDR3 consists of 13 residues. CDR1 and CDR2 from the germline V gene are LNHDA and SQIVND (reference sequence). The CDR3 here is CASSILRNQPQHF. CDR3 nucleotide sequence: TGTGCCAGTAGTATACTCCGCAATCAGCCCCAGCATTTT.

The genes are TRBV3-1 (or the pseudogene TRBV3-2) and TRBJ2-7, with D perhaps matching TRBD1 (6 bases). The CDR3 totals 14 residues. Per germline, CDR1 LGHDT and CDR2 YNNKEL (reference sequence). V was trimmed by 4 bases and J by 2 bases, leaving 12 bases between them. The CDR3 spells CASSPGVLTYEQYF. DNA of the CDR3: TGTGCCAGCAGCCCAGGGGTCCTTACCTACGAGCAGTACTTC.

The genes are TRBV6-5 and TRBJ2-7; 11 positions match TRBD2. V dropped 7 bases and J dropped 4; count of bases not matched to a gene: 6. Germline CDR1 is MNHEY and CDR2 is SVGAGI. The CDR3 has 14 residues. CDR3 DNA: TGTGCCAGCATACTGGGGACTAGCGGTTACGAGCAGTACTTC. It translates to CASILGTSGYEQYF.

The CDR3 protein is CAWSRHSGRTYEQYF. The DNA for the CDR3 is TGTGCCTGGAGTAGGCATAGCGGGAGAACCTACGAGCAGTACTTC. This rearrangement joins TRBV30 to TRBJ2-7, with 9 bases aligning to TRBD2. Germline V gene lookup returns CDR1 GTSNPN and CDR2 SVGIG (reference sequence). The CDR3 has 15 amino acids. With 2 bases clipped from V and 2 bases from J, the junction kept 7 bases outside the gene matches.

V usage is TRBV30 and J usage is TRBJ2-1; TRBD2 matches at 8 bases. CDR1 and CDR2 from the germline V gene are GTSNPN and SVGIG (reference sequence). Losses at the gene ends were 3 bases for V and 0 bases for J; bases not matched to a gene: 10. This CDR3 comprises 17 residues. CDR3 DNA: TGTGCCTGGAGCTGGGGATTAAGCGGGAGCTCCTACAATGAGCAGTTCTTC. Translated: CAWSWGLSGSSYNEQFF.

The chain combines TRBV27 with TRBJ1-6, with D possibly TRBD1 on 5 matching bases. The CDR3 contains 15 residues. V was clipped by 2 bases and J by 8 bases, with 13 bases between them. CDR1 is MNHEY, CDR2 SMNVEV, per germline (reference sequence). CDR3 in DNA: TGTGCCAGCAGTTTAAGCCCAGGGCGGTATTCACCCCTCCACTTT. It translates to CASSLSPGRYSPLHF.

The V call is TRBV24-1, the J call TRBJ2-5; 9 bases map to TRBD2. The CDR3 length is 15 residues. Trimming took 3 bases from V and 5 from J; bases not matched to a gene: 6. Per germline, CDR1 KGHDR and CDR2 SFDVKD. The CDR3 region is CATSDPGLAPETQYF. CDR3 DNA sequence: TGTGCCACCAGTGATCCCGGACTAGCGCCGGAGACCCAGTACTTC.

The rearrangement uses TRBV2 and TRBJ2-2, with 9 bases that match TRBD2. Trimming at V came to 5 bases and at J to 4 bases, leaving 8 bases not matched to a gene. The CDR3 has 16 residues. Per germline, CDR1 SNHLY and CDR2 FYNNEI. The CDR3 DNA sequence: TGTGCCAGCAGTAGAGTAGTAGCGGGGGTCACCGGGGAGCTGTTTTTT. Its protein is CASSRVVAGVTGELFF.

This chain uses TRBV7-3 with TRBJ2-3, with a tentative D call TRBD1 (6 bases). Germline V CDR1 and CDR2: SGHTA, FQGTGA. V was pared by 5 bases and J by 1 base, with 16 bases between. The CDR3 spans 16 residues. The CDR3 here is CASSRQENLGTDTQYF. CDR3 DNA: TGTGCCAGCAGCAGACAGGAAAACCTGGGCACAGATACGCAGTATTTT.

The CDR3 region is CASKQEAYNSPLHF. DNA for the CDR3: TGTGCCAGCAAACAGGAGGCCTATAATTCACCCCTCCACTTT. The chain has TRBV2 and TRBJ1-6; maybe TRBD1 (5 bases). V was trimmed by 7 bases and J by 2 bases, leaving 9 bases between them. CDR1 is SNHLY and CDR2 is FYNNEI in the germline V gene. The CDR3 is made up of 14 amino acids.

J is TRBJ1-2 and V is TRBV11-2; the match to TRBD1 covers 7 bases. CDR1 SGHAT and CDR2 FQNNGV come from the germline V gene. V lost 4 bases, J lost 2 bases, and 16 bases stayed unmatched. The CDR3 runs 18 residues. The CDR3 DNA reads TGTGCCAGCAGCTCAGTGAAGACAGGGTCGGCCTACAACTATGGCTACACCTTC. This gives the protein CASSSVKTGSAYNYGYTF.

The chain employs TRBV14 and TRBJ2-1; TRBD2 agrees at 10 bases. With V trimmed by 0 bases and J by 9 bases, 8 bases remained unmatched. This CDR3 is 16 amino acids long. Germline V CDR1 and CDR2: SGHDN, FVKESK. The DNA for the CDR3 is TGTGCCAGCAGCCAAGATTTACTAGCGGGATTAGGTGAGCAGTTCTTC. Encoded protein: CASSQDLLAGLGEQFF.

The chain links TRBV18 to TRBJ1-5; 7 bases are a match to TRBD1. Trimming cost V 4 bases and J 0 bases; bases outside gene matches: 3. This CDR3 has 15 residues. The germline V gene encodes CDR1 KGHSH and CDR2 LQKENI. The CDR3 DNA is TGTGCCAGCTCACAACAGGGGAATAGCAATCAGCCCCAGCATTTT. As protein: CASSQQGNSNQPQHF.

V and J are TRBV18 and TRBJ2-3; TRBD2 agrees at 9 bases. The CDR3 contains 16 residues. The junction had 3 bases not matched to a gene; V was cut back by 1 base and J by 1 base. Germline CDR1 and CDR2: KGHSH and LQKENI. The CDR3 coding sequence is TGTGCCAGCTCACCACAAGCGGGAGGACGCACAGATACGCAGTATTTT. This translates into CASSPQAGGRTDTQYF.

This chain connects TRBV9 to TRBJ2-2; 7 bases align to TRBD2. The V gene end was trimmed by 3 bases and the J gene end by 5 bases; junction bases not matched to a gene: 13. The CDR3 loop spans 17 amino acids. The germline V gene has CDR1 SGDLS and CDR2 YYNGEE. The DNA for the CDR3 is TGTGCCAGCAGCGATGCGCCGGGACTACAACCTACCGGGGAGCTGTTTTTT. Translation gives CASSDAPGLQPTGELFF.

J is TRBJ1-5 and V is TRBV21-1; TRBD1, the table's D call, lacks a check against the DNA. TRBV21-1 is a known pseudogene. The CDR3 has 16 residues. The CDR3 sequence is CASSKVRPGDIQPQHF. Written as DNA, the CDR3 is TGTGCCAGCAGCAAAGTACGGCCAGGGGATATTCAGCCCCAGCATTTT.

The V call is TRBV7-2, the J call TRBJ1-5; 7 bases are shared with TRBD1. From germline, CDR1 is SGHTA and CDR2 FQGNSA. J lost 3 bases, V lost 2 bases, and 10 bases had no gene match. The CDR3 runs 17 residues. The CDR3 bases are TGTGCCAGCAGCTTAAACCCGACAGGGAACATCAATCAGCCCCAGCATTTT. Amino acid sequence: CASSLNPTGNINQPQHF.

The chain combines TRBV19 with TRBJ2-1, with TRBD1 as a possible D gene (7 bases). This CDR3 has 13 residues. Trimming took off 9 bases at V and 3 bases at J, with 12 bases between the two ends. Per the germline V gene, CDR1 is LNHDA and CDR2 is SQIVND (reference sequence). DNA of the CDR3: TGTGCCAGCGGGGGACAGAACTACAATGAGCAGTTCTTC. Protein sequence: CASGGQNYNEQFF.

The V and J genes are TRBV18 and TRBJ1-2; TRBD1 might be the D (5 bases). CDR3 length: 14 amino acids. V was pared by 1 base and J by 8 bases, with 14 bases between. Germline V lookup: CDR1 KGHSH, CDR2 LQKENI. The DNA of the CDR3 is TGTGCCAGCTCACCACAGGACTGGACAAGGGGCTACACCTTC. This gives the protein CASSPQDWTRGYTF.

This chain connects TRBV15 to TRBJ1-1; the D is unclear. This CDR3 has 15 amino acids. Per germline, CDR1 LNHNV and CDR2 YYDKDF (reference sequence). Between the trimmed V and J ends, which lost 1 base and 4 bases, there was a span of 13 bases. DNA for the CDR3: TGTGCCACCAGCAGAGTCCCGGTTTGGAGCACTGAAGCTTTCTTT. It codes for CATSRVPVWSTEAFF.

The chain carries TRBV18 and TRBJ2-5, with D possibly being TRBD2 (5 bases). This CDR3 contains 14 residues. The V and J ends lost 3 bases and 4 bases respectively, with 12 bases between them. Germline V gene sequence: CDR1 KGHSH, CDR2 LQKENI. The CDR3 reads CASSPTTEGETQYF. The CDR3 nucleotides are TGTGCCAGCTCACCTACAACCGAGGGAGAGACCCAGTACTTC.